The source of this T cell receptor (beta chain) is a study of spatial heterogeneity in lung cancer. Study background: A module score for T cells, taken from matched bulk RNA-seq, correlated strongly with TCR transcript counts in tumor regions. Points from the study as a whole: Intratumoral expanded alpha and beta TCR counts were found to track tumor mutation counts.

This sample's time point: sample taken at primary tumor resection. There are a few counts of this clonotype. Its antigen is not known. Every individual TCR cDNA molecule carried its own unique molecular identifier, which allowed correction of PCR and sequencing errors. TCRdb redid the calling of the 5' RACE reads with MiXCR, one entry per CDR3 protein. The sample includes about 13,000 distinct CDR3 sequences, approximately 7% of them seen just once. V was shortened by 3 bases and J by 4 bases, with 4 bases between the two germline ends. Germline-derived CDR1 and CDR2 are SGDLS and YYNGEE. The CDR3 is 11 amino acids.

This material consisted of lung tumor tissue, taken at surgery. The origin of this receptor is a female donor with early-stage non-small cell lung cancer. This chain connects TRBV9 to TRBJ2-5; no reliable D call. In DNA form, the CDR3 reads TGTGCCAGCAGCGCGGGAGAGACCCAGTACTTC. The encoded protein is CASSAGETQYF.